This T cell receptor (beta chain) was identified in a study of cytomegalovirus exposure and HLA in healthy donors. Points from the study as a whole: The authors later found most CMV-associated TCR beta chains appeared HLA-restricted. Using a false discovery rate of 0.05, a later analysis showed that 15,000 to 20,000 TCR beta sequences were associated with HLA alleles. With later analysis, a missense DCLRE1C variant became linked to TCR beta V- and J-gene trimming. A later analysis by the authors found several of the most significant clusters apparently linked to common viral pathogens.

PCR employed 60 Vbeta and 13 Jbeta primers. The table came from immunoSEQ multiplex PCR; TCRdb's copy has only in-frame clones and leaves some out. The table has 150,000 to 200,000 clones, 80% to 90% seen once. Worth noting for this clone: Its antigen is as yet unknown.

From germline, CDR1 is MDHEN and CDR2 SYDVKM. V was shortened by 2 bases and J by 12 bases, with 10 bases between the two germline ends. This CDR3 region has 11 residues. Sequences were obtained from PBMCs. This receptor was taken from a woman aged 18-29 years in good health and CMV-seronegative. The genes are TRBV28 and TRBJ1-1; D is ambiguous. The CDR3 protein is CASSLRGRTFF. For the CDR3, the DNA is TGTGCCAGCAGTTTAAGAGGGAGAACTTTCTTT.